The text below deals with one TCR beta chain. Its antigen is not known. Germline assignment: CDR1 LNHDA and CDR2 SQIVND (reference sequence). This CDR3 has 13 residues. Trimming cost V 3 bases and J 8 bases, with 11 bases left between them. The data stem from a study of beta chain features in type 1 diabetes. Broader study findings: VDJ junctions from type 1 diabetes patients carried fewer insertions and larger deletions.

Expressed TCRB transcripts got sequenced, as all isolated RNA was reverse transcribed. Only in-frame clones appear in the TCRdb table, and some are missing; sequencing was by immunoSEQ multiplex PCR. The repertoire holds some 150,000 clones, with 11% as singletons. The material sequenced was central memory CD4+ T cells from blood. This sequence was found in a man aged 18 to 29 in good health. This chain links TRBV19 with TRBJ2-1; D is undetermined. For the CDR3, the DNA is TGTGCCAGTAGTATCCGCCCGACGGATGAGCAGTTCTTC. Protein sequence: CASSIRPTDEQFF.